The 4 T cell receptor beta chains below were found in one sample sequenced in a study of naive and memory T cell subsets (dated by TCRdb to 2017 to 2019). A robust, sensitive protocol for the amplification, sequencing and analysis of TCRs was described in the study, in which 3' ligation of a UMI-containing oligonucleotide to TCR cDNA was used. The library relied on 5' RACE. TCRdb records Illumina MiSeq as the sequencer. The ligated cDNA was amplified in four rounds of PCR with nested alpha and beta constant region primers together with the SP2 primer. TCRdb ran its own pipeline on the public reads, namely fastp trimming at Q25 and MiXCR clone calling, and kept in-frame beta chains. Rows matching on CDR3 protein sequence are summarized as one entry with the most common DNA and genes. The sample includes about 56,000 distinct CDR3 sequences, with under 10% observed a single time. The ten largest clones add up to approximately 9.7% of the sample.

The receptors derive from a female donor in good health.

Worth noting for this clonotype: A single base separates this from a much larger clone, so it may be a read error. The CDR3 region is CATNRRGTKNIQYF. The CDR3 nucleotides are TGTGCCACCAACAGGCGGGGGACAAAAAACATTCAGTACTTC. This chain links TRBV15 with TRBJ2-4; TRBD2 is a possible D gene (7 bases). CDR1 and CDR2 (germline): LNHNV, YYDKDF (reference sequence). This CDR3 region has 14 residues. V was trimmed by 7 bases and J by 4 bases, leaving 14 bases between them.

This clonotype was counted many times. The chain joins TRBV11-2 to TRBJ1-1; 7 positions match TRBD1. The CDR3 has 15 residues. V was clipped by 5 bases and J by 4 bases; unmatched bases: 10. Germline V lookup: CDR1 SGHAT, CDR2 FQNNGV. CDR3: CASSPRDSTFTEAFF. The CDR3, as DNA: TGTGCCAGCAGCCCCAGGGACAGTACCTTCACTGAAGCTTTCTTT.

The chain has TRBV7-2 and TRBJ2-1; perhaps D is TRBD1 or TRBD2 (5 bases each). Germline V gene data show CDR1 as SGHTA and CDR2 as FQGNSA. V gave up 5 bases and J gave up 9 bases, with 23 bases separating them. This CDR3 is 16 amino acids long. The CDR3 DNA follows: TGTGCCAGCAGCCGGAATCCAGGGACGCTACCCCCTGAGCAGTTCTTC. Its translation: CASSRNPGTLPPEQFF.

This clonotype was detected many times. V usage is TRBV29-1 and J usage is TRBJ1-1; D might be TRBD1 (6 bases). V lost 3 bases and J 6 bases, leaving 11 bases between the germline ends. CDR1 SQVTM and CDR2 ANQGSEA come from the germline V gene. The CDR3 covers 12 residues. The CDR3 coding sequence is TGCAGCGTTGAGAGGGGGTGGGCTGAAGCTTTCTTT. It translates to CSVERGWAEAFF.